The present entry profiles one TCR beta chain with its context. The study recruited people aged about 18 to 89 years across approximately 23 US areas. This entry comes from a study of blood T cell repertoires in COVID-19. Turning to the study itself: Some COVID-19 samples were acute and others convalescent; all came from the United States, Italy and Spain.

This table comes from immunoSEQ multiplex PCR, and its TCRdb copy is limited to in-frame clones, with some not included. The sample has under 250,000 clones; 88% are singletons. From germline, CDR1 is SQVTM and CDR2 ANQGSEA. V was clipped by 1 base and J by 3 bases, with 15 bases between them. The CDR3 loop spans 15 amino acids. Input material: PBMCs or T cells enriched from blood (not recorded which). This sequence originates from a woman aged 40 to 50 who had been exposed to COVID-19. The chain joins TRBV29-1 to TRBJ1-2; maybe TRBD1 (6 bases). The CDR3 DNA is TGCAGCGTTGAAGGGTGGACAGTGGTGGACTATGGCTACACCTTC. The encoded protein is CSVEGWTVVDYGYTF.